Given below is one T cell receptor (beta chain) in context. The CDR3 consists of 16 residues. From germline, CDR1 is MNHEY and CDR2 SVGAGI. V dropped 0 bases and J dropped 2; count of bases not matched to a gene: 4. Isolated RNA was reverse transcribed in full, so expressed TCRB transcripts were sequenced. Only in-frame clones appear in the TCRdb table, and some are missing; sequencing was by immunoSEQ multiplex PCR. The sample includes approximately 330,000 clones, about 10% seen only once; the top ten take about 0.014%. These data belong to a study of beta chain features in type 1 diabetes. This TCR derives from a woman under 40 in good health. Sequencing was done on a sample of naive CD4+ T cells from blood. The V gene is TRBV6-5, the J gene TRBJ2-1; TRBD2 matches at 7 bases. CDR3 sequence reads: CASSYSGGSAYNEQFF. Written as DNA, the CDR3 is TGTGCCAGCAGTTACTCGGGGGGGTCCGCCTACAATGAGCAGTTCTTC.